Sequencing of this T cell receptor (beta chain) was carried out in a study of blood T cell repertoires in COVID-19. As for the study in general: Acute-phase and convalescent COVID-19 samples originated in the United States, Italy and Spain.

Per the authors' pipeline: Reference gene primer amplification in the assay estimated nucleated cell counts. The assay was immunoSEQ multiplex PCR, and TCRdb's table has in-frame clones only and misses some. V, J and clone size are those of that table, while D and trimming were read from the DNA. This sample has approximately 60,000 clones, with around 85% found just once. CDR3 length: 12 amino acids. Germline loops: CDR1 SQVTM, CDR2 ANQGSEA. The junction had 5 bases not matched to a gene; V was cut back by 6 bases and J by 3 bases. Sample: peripheral blood. The TCR comes from a man in his sixties or seventies with active COVID-19. This chain uses TRBV29-1 with TRBJ2-7, with 7 bases aligning to TRBD1. Here the CDR3 DNA reads TGCAGCGTCCGGGACAGAATCTACGAGCAGTACTTC. It translates to CSVRDRIYEQYF.